This TCR beta chain was profiled in a study of CD8 T cells in Susac syndrome. V gave up 0 bases and J gave up 2 bases, with 7 bases separating them. The CDR3 has 15 residues. Germline loops: CDR1 MGHRA, CDR2 YSYEKL. Blood CD8+ and CD4+ T cells underwent high-throughput TCR beta sequencing. The patients who served as multiple sclerosis controls were treatment-naive and had stable or active relapsing-remitting disease that fulfilled the revised McDonald criteria. Negative isolation yielded CD8+ and CD4+ T cells; FACS enriched TEMRA cells. RNA was extracted with the RNeasy kit, and a quantity of roughly 0.5 to 1 ug was reverse transcribed using random hexamers. An immunoSEQ multiplex PCR generated amplified TCR beta CDR3 products spanning 54 Vbeta and 13 Jbeta. TCRdb itself ran the immunoSEQ multiplex PCR reads through MiXCR, one entry per CDR3 protein. The sample includes approximately 180,000 distinct CDR3 sequences, 90% to 97% seen only once; the top ten take around 0.093%.

The rearrangement links TRBV4-1 to TRBJ2-2; D unresolved. Sequenced material: CD4+ T cells from PBMCs. The receptor was derived from a human donor with multiple sclerosis. The chain's CDR3 is CASSQDGVNTGELFF. The CDR3 region has the DNA TGCGCCAGCAGCCAAGATGGAGTTAACACCGGGGAGCTGTTTTTT.